This is a list of T cell receptor beta chains from one sample in a study of cytomegalovirus exposure and HLA in healthy donors. Only in-frame clones appear in the TCRdb table, and some are missing; sequencing was by immunoSEQ multiplex PCR. The sample includes around 120,000 clones, roughly 80% of them seen just once. Sequenced input: PBMCs. These receptors were collected from a male donor in good health and CMV-seropositive. The CDR3 runs from the conserved cysteine through the conserved F or W. The order of the fields is CDR3 protein, CDR3 DNA, D gene, J gene, V gene, clone size. D genes are given only for firm matches. Expanded clones are given a class, and other clones once, few, many or no size at all.

CASSPRGETQYF	TGTGCCAGCTCACCTCGGGGGGAGACCCAGTACTTC	.	TRBJ2-5	TRBV18	.
CASSLRGHQGSYNEQFF	TGTGCCAGCAGCCTAAGGGGTCATCAGGGTTCCTACAATGAGCAGTTCTTC	.	TRBJ2-1	TRBV7-2	.
CASRPGQVGIYEQYF	TGTGCCAGCAGGCCCGGACAGGTGGGGATCTACGAGCAGTACTTC	TRBD1	TRBJ2-7	TRBV2	.
CASSPGGGGELFF	TGTGCCAGTAGCCCTGGTGGAGGCGGGGAGCTGTTTTTT	.	TRBJ2-2	TRBV19	.
CASSPGQGPYEQYF	TGTGCTAGCAGCCCCGGCCAGGGCCCCTACGAGCAGTACTTC	.	TRBJ2-7	TRBV7-7	.
CASSRGQGANTGELFF	TGCGCCAGCAGCCGCGGACAGGGGGCGAACACCGGGGAGCTGTTTTTT	TRBD1	TRBJ2-2	TRBV4-3	.
CASSPVGVLDTEAFF	TGTGCCAGCAGCCCGGTGGGAGTGCTGGACACTGAAGCTTTCTTT	.	TRBJ1-1	TRBV14	once
CSVETWASYEQYF	TGCAGCGTTGAAACGTGGGCCTCCTACGAGCAGTACTTC	.	TRBJ2-7	TRBV29-1	.
CASSVYGTGYQGKLFF	TGTGCCAGCAGTGTCTACGGGACAGGGTATCAAGGAAAACTGTTTTTT	TRBD1	TRBJ1-4	TRBV25-1	few
CASRHGGGPAYNEQFF	TGTGCCAGCAGGCATGGGGGGGGCCCTGCCTACAATGAGCAGTTCTTC	.	TRBJ2-1	TRBV11-2	.
CATSRGLADLAKNIQYF	TGTGCCACCAGCAGAGGTTTGGCAGATCTAGCCAAAAACATTCAGTACTTC	.	TRBJ2-4	TRBV15	.
CASSVGSWARGEQYF	TGTGCCAGCAGCGTAGGGAGCTGGGCCCGGGGCGAGCAGTACTTC	.	TRBJ2-7	TRBV9	.
CAGSFGTGSTDTQYF	TGTGCCGGCAGCTTTGGGACAGGGAGCACAGATACGCAGTATTTT	TRBD1	TRBJ2-3	TRBV5-6	.
CASSSLEVLADRTDTQYF	TGTGCCAGCAGCTCCCTTGAGGTTCTAGCGGACCGCACAGATACGCAGTATTTT	TRBD2	TRBJ2-3	TRBV7-9	.
CASSSMTECQETQYF	TGTGCCAGCAGTTCGATGACTGAGTGCCAAGAGACCCAGTACTTC	.	TRBJ2-5	TRBV27	once
CASSEASPNYSNQPQHF	TGTGCCAGCAGTGAAGCAAGCCCTAATTATAGCAATCAGCCCCAGCATTTT	.	TRBJ1-5	TRBV2	.
CSARVGQGQFF	TGCAGTGCTAGAGTGGGACAGGGTCAATTTTTT	TRBD1	TRBJ1-5	TRBV20-1	.
CASSPRWREPQSSYEQYF	TGTGCCAGCTCACCACGGTGGCGGGAGCCCCAAAGCTCCTACGAGCAGTACTTC	TRBD2	TRBJ2-7	TRBV18	.
CASRAGEIDTQYF	TGTGCCAGCAGAGCCGGAGAGATAGATACGCAGTATTTT	.	TRBJ2-3	TRBV7-2	.
CASSYGQGIYF	TGTGCCAGCAGTTACGGACAGGGGATCTACTTC	TRBD1	TRBJ2-4	TRBV6-5	.
CASGGGETQYF	TGTGCCAGCGGAGGTGGCGAGACCCAGTACTTC	.	TRBJ2-5	TRBV6-5	few
CAISASGGSYEQYF	TGTGCCATCAGTGCCTCGGGCGGGTCCTACGAGCAGTACTTC	.	TRBJ2-7	TRBV10-3	.
CASTGHFNPYEQYF	TGTGCCAGCACCGGACACTTCAACCCCTACGAGCAGTACTTC	.	TRBJ2-7	TRBV6-1	.
CASSLAAGTAYEQYF	TGTGCCAGCAGCTTAGCGGCGGGGACAGCCTACGAGCAGTACTTC	.	TRBJ2-7	TRBV7-2	.
CASSVAGREWETQYF	TGTGCCAGCAGCGTAGCGGGGCGGGAATGGGAGACCCAGTACTTC	.	TRBJ2-5	TRBV9	.
CASSLVRTPGETQYF	TGTGCCAGCAGCTTGGTTCGCACCCCGGGGGAGACCCAGTACTTC	.	TRBJ2-5	TRBV11-2	.
CASSVGGREWYNEQFF	TGTGCCAGCAGCGTAGGGGGGCGGGAGTGGTACAATGAGCAGTTCTTC	.	TRBJ2-1	TRBV9	.
CASTRLLEVSTDTQYF	TGCGCCAGCACCCGCTTACTTGAGGTTAGCACAGATACGCAGTATTTT	.	TRBJ2-3	TRBV10-2	.
CASSLVGGRFAEAFF	TGTGCCAGCAGCTTAGTCGGGGGGCGGTTCGCTGAAGCTTTCTTT	.	TRBJ1-1	TRBV7-9	.
CASSWNWAGTGNEQYF	TGTGCCAGCAGCTGGAATTGGGCCGGGACAGGGAACGAGCAGTACTTC	TRBD1	TRBJ2-7	TRBV5-8	.
CASSETSGRPFAEQYF	TGTGCCAGCAGCGAGACTAGCGGGAGGCCCTTTGCCGAGCAGTACTTC	TRBD2	TRBJ2-7	TRBV11-2	.
CASSWTSGRDGTQYF	TGTGCCAGCAGCTGGACTAGCGGGAGGGATGGTACCCAGTACTTC	TRBD2	TRBJ2-5	TRBV7-9	.
CAWTEGAGTEAFF	TGTGCCTGGACGGAGGGGGCTGGAACTGAAGCTTTCTTT	TRBD1	TRBJ1-1	TRBV30	.
CASSLTGASYEQYF	TGTGCCAGCAGTTTAACAGGGGCTTCCTACGAGCAGTACTTC	TRBD1	TRBJ2-7	TRBV28	.
CASSLMTSGGHTQYF	TGTGCCAGCAGCTTAATGACTAGCGGGGGTCATACGCAGTATTTT	TRBD2	TRBJ2-3	TRBV7-2	.
CASSPGAGAATDTQYF	TGTGCCAGCAGCCCGGGAGCGGGAGCAGCCACAGATACGCAGTATTTT	TRBD2	TRBJ2-3	TRBV7-9	.
CASSFLSAGELFF	TGTGCCAGCAGTTTTCTCTCCGCCGGGGAGCTGTTTTTT	.	TRBJ2-2	TRBV28	.
CASMGTGKGPEAFF	TGTGCCAGCATGGGGACAGGGAAAGGGCCTGAAGCTTTCTTT	TRBD1	TRBJ1-1	TRBV13	.
CAISDTANTEAFF	TGTGCCATCAGCGACACAGCGAACACTGAAGCTTTCTTT	.	TRBJ1-1	TRBV10-3	.
CASSLDIDRDQYF	TGTGCCAGCAGCCTCGATATCGACAGGGACCAGTACTTC	TRBD1	TRBJ2-7	TRBV11-2	.
CAISERRVAYEQYF	TGTGCCATCAGTGAGAGGAGGGTCGCCTACGAGCAGTACTTC	.	TRBJ2-7	TRBV10-3	.
CASSPQGGRSRTDTQYF	TGTGCCAGCAGCCCCCAAGGCGGGAGGTCCCGCACAGATACGCAGTATTTT	TRBD2	TRBJ2-3	TRBV7-2	.
CATMGGGSNQPQHF	TGTGCCACCATGGGCGGAGGAAGCAATCAGCCCCAGCATTTT	.	TRBJ1-5	TRBV27	.
CASSQPYTSGSGETQYF	TGTGCCAGCAGCCAACCTTACACTAGCGGGAGCGGGGAGACCCAGTACTTC	TRBD2	TRBJ2-5	TRBV14	.
CASGPTSLSTDTQYF	TGCGCCAGCGGGCCGACTAGCTTAAGCACAGATACGCAGTATTTT	TRBD2	TRBJ2-3	TRBV5-1	.
CASTTQGMGTQYF	TGTGCCAGCACTACCCAGGGTATGGGGACCCAGTACTTC	.	TRBJ2-5	TRBV28	.
CASTPSGLAGNKGGDEQYF	TGTGCCAGCACCCCCTCGGGCTTAGCGGGAAATAAGGGGGGTGACGAGCAGTACTTC	TRBD2	TRBJ2-7	TRBV28	.
CASGVGATGELFF	TGTGCCAGCGGGGTGGGAGCCACCGGGGAGCTGTTTTTT	.	TRBJ2-2	TRBV6-5	.
CASSELAYNEQFF	TGTGCCAGCAGTGAGCTAGCTTACAATGAGCAGTTCTTC	.	TRBJ2-1	TRBV2	.